Below are 28 T cell receptor beta chains sequenced from a single sample in a study of blood T cells in healthy people across ages. Alongside a J-beta primer mix, a sample-barcoded 5' primer served in a second PCR lasting roughly 6 to 11 cycles. TCRdb re-called the 5' RACE reads through MiXCR, storing one row per CDR3 protein. The data contain some 690,000 distinct CDR3 sequences, about 20% of them singletons. Sample: blood. These receptors were collected from a man between 65 and 85 years old in good health.

This clonotype was counted between two and nine times. The chain links TRBV11-3 to TRBJ2-2; weak D call: TRBD2 (5 bases). V was trimmed by 7 bases and J by 0 bases, leaving 9 bases between them. CDR1 and CDR2 (germline): SGHNT, YENEEA. This CDR3 contains 14 residues. The CDR3: CASTGRPNTGELFF. As DNA, the CDR3 is TGTGCCAGCACGGGAAGGCCGAACACCGGGGAGCTGTTTTTT.

This clonotype has only a few counts. The V call is TRBV20-1, the J call TRBJ2-1; D is undetermined. The CDR3 has 12 residues. Germline V gene sequence: CDR1 DFQATT, CDR2 SNEGSKA (reference sequence). The V end lost 3 bases, the J end lost 5 bases, and 8 bases lay between the germline ends. The DNA for the CDR3 is TGCAGTGCTAGTGGCTATGACAATGAGCAGTTCTTC. This sequence encodes CSASGYDNEQFF.

V usage is TRBV13 and J usage is TRBJ2-1, with 14 bases lining up with TRBD2. Losses at the gene ends were 5 bases for V and 7 bases for J; bases not matched to a gene: 7. The CDR3 runs 16 residues. Germline assignment: CDR1 PRHDT and CDR2 FYEKMQ (reference sequence). The CDR3 region is CASSPTGLAGENEQFF. As DNA, the CDR3 is TGTGCCAGCAGCCCCACGGGACTAGCGGGAGAAAATGAGCAGTTCTTC.

The CDR3 protein is CASSLSRGATNTGELFF. The CDR3 bases are TGCGCCAGCAGCTTGTCTCGGGGGGCGACGAACACCGGGGAGCTGTTTTTT. This chain joins TRBV5-1 and TRBJ2-2; TRBD2 might be the D (7 bases). Germline V gene data show CDR1 as SGHRS and CDR2 as YFSETQ. The CDR3 is made up of 17 amino acids. V was trimmed by 1 base and J by 0 bases, leaving 13 bases between them.

This clonotype was counted only a few times. The chain joins TRBV7-3 to TRBJ1-2; D not certain. The germline CDR1 and CDR2 sequences are SGHTA and FQGTGA. CDR3 length equals 15 residues. V lost 5 bases and J lost 3, with 16 bases in between. The CDR3: CASSPQGPNDYGYTF. The DNA of the CDR3 is TGTGCCAGCAGCCCCCAAGGCCCCAACGACTATGGCTACACCTTC.

This chain uses TRBV14 with TRBJ2-5; D ambiguous. With the DNA end fitting TRBJ2-7 better, the J assignment may be wrong. The length of the CDR3 is 14 residues. Germline V gene sequence: CDR1 SGHDN, CDR2 FVKESK. The CDR3 DNA reads TGTGCCAGCAGCCAAGATGGAGTTTCCTACGAGCAGTACTTC. It specifies CASSQDGVSYEQYF.

The chain combines TRBV24-1 with TRBJ2-3; D may be TRBD2 (6 bases). Germline CDR1 KGHDR, CDR2 SFDVKD. The V and J ends lost 1 base and 12 bases respectively, with 13 bases between them. The CDR3 runs to 13 residues. CDR3 nucleotide sequence: TGTGCCACCAGTGATTTTCCTCAGCGGGTCCAGTATTTT. This codes for CATSDFPQRVQYF.

Of note for this clonotype: A much larger clone lies one base from this, so it may be a read error. The chain has TRBV5-1 and TRBJ2-1, with a possible D match to TRBD1 (6 bases). CDR1 is SGHRS, CDR2 YFSETQ, per germline. The CDR3 has 16 residues. Written as DNA, the CDR3 is TGCGCCAGCAGCTCCCCCGACAGGCTGATGGGCAATGCGCAGTTCTTC. Translation: CASSSPDRLMGNAQFF. The full variable domain, with the rest looked up from reference TRBV5-1 and TRBJ2-1, is KAGVTQTPRYLIKTRGQQVTLSCSPISGHRSVSWYQQTPGQGLQFLFEYFSETQRNKGNFPGRFSGRQFSNSRSEMNVSTLELGDSALYLCASSSPDRLMGNAQFFGPGTRLTVL.

As to this clonotype: A read error may account for a junction end that differs from germline. This CDR3 reads CVSSLLGDKATHEQFF. CDR3 DNA sequence: TGTGTCAGCAGCTTATTAGGGGACAAGGCGACTCATGAGCAGTTCTTC. The chain employs TRBV7-9 and TRBJ2-5, with D possibly matching TRBD1 (6 bases). The J call may not be correct, given that the DNA end is closer to TRBJ2-1. Germline lookup yields CDR1 SEHNR and CDR2 FQNEAQ (reference sequence). The CDR3 is made up of 16 amino acids.

The chain joins TRBV6-1 to TRBJ1-2, with 7 bases identical to TRBD1. With V trimmed by 10 bases and J by 5 bases, 22 bases remained unmatched. Germline CDR1 and CDR2: MNHNS and SASEGT. CDR3 length equals 17 residues. The DNA for the CDR3 is TGTGCCACGGTCCTATTAAGGGACAGCTTAAACCTTTATGGCTACACCTTC. Its protein product is CATVLLRDSLNLYGYTF.

This clonotype was detected a few times. The gene calls are TRBV29-1 and TRBJ2-7, with a tentative D call TRBD2 (5 bases). V lost 4 bases, J lost 2 bases, and 9 bases lay in between. The CDR3 has 12 residues. Per germline, CDR1 SQVTM and CDR2 ANQGSEA. The CDR3 DNA reads TGCAGCGTTGTTGAGGGCACCTACGAGCAGTACTTC. Its protein product is CSVVEGTYEQYF.

The chain joins TRBV14 to TRBJ1-2; D not resolved. CDR1 SGHDN and CDR2 FVKESK come from the germline V gene. V lost 0 bases, J lost 7 bases, and 12 bases lay in between. The CDR3 has 14 residues. CDR3 sequence reads: CASSQERIRGGYTF. CDR3 in DNA: TGTGCCAGCAGCCAAGAAAGAATTCGGGGTGGCTACACCTTC.

This clonotype appeared a few times. V and J are TRBV11-3 and TRBJ2-1, with 8 bases matching TRBD1. V shed 5 bases, J shed 2 bases, and the junction held 5 bases outside the gene matches. The germline gives CDR1 SGHNT, CDR2 YENEEA. The length of the CDR3 is 15 residues. In DNA form, the CDR3 reads TGTGCCAGCAGCCTCCGGACAGGGACCTACAATGAGCAGTTCTTC. This sequence encodes CASSLRTGTYNEQFF.

There are a few counts of this clonotype. V is TRBV3-1 and J is TRBJ1-4; D may be TRBD1 (6 bases). This CDR3 contains 12 residues. CDR1 and CDR2 from the germline V gene are LGHDT and YNNKEL (reference sequence). The V end was cut by 9 bases, the J end by 8 bases, with 13 bases between. The CDR3, as DNA: TGTGCCAGTGGACAGTACGCGGAAAAACTGTTTTTT. Amino acids: CASGQYAEKLFF. The variable domain in full, with the rest retrieved from reference TRBV3-1 and TRBJ1-4, is DTAVSQTPKYLVTQMGNDKSIKCEQNLGHDTMYWYKQDSKKFLKIMFSYNNKELIINETVPNRFSPKSPDKAHLNLHINSLELGDSAVYFCASGQYAEKLFFGSGTQLSVL.

This clonotype has a count of ten or more. This chain uses TRBV12-3 or TRBV12-4 with TRBJ1-2; no firm D call. The length of the CDR3 is 16 residues. The V end was cut by 4 bases, the J end by 3 bases, with 18 bases between. The CDR3 loop reads CASSSRRSSKDYGYTF. Written as DNA, the CDR3 is TGTGCCAGCAGTTCACGTCGTAGCTCAAAGGACTATGGCTACACCTTC.

The chain employs TRBV6-6 and TRBJ1-2; the D is unclear. CDR3 size: 17 residues. Germline V CDR1 and CDR2: MNHNY, SVGAGI (reference sequence). The V and J ends lost 2 bases and 2 bases respectively, with 18 bases between them. CDR3 in amino acids: CASSYIWARRANYGYTF. CDR3 bases: TGTGCCAGCAGTTACATCTGGGCCAGGAGGGCCAACTATGGCTACACCTTC.

This clonotype occurred a few times. The junction and the germline gene differ at one end; a read error may be behind it. The J gene is TRBJ2-1, the V gene TRBV5-1; the D is unclear. CDR1 is SGHRS and CDR2 is YFSETQ in the germline V gene. There are 13 residues in the CDR3. The CDR3 nucleotides read TGCGCCAGCAGCCTCCAGGATAGGAATGAGCAGCTCTTC. It yields the protein CASSLQDRNEQLF.

This clonotype has more than one count but fewer than ten. The chain combines TRBV7-9 with TRBJ2-5; D gene ambiguous. Judging by the DNA end, TRBJ2-7 fits better; the J call may be wrong. Germline CDR1 is SEHNR and CDR2 is FQNEAQ (reference sequence). This CDR3 is built from 12 residues. The CDR3 DNA reads TGTGCCAGCAGCTTAGAAGGAGACGAGCAGTACGTC. This gives the protein CASSLEGDEQYV.

This chain links TRBV19 with TRBJ2-3, with D unclear. CDR1 is LNHDA and CDR2 is SQIVND in the germline V gene (reference sequence). Trimming stripped 1 base from V and 0 bases from J, with 5 bases between. The CDR3 contains 14 residues. The CDR3 region is CASSIGRSTDTQYF. The CDR3, as DNA: TGTGCCAGTAGTATAGGCAGGAGCACAGATACGCAGTATTTT.

This chain connects TRBV6-1 to TRBJ2-1, with D unresolved. The V end was cut by 6 bases, the J end by 7 bases, with 10 bases between. The CDR3 loop spans 12 amino acids. Per germline, CDR1 MNHNS and CDR2 SASEGT. The CDR3 loop is CASRASWNEQFF. The DNA of the CDR3 is TGTGCCAGCAGGGCGTCATGGAATGAGCAGTTCTTC.

V gene TRBV5-1 combines with J gene TRBJ2-1, with TRBD1 matching 9 bases. TRBJ2-7 explains the end of the DNA better; the J call may be wrong. The CDR3 runs to 15 residues. The V gene's germline CDR1 is SGHRS and CDR2 YFSETQ. The chain's CDR3 is CASSLPGTGTDEQYF. In nucleotides, the CDR3 is TGCGCCAGCAGCTTGCCCGGGACAGGGACCGACGAGCAGTACTTC.

The V gene is TRBV29-1, the J gene TRBJ2-7, with TRBD2 matching over 12 bases. The CDR3 is 16 amino acids. The V gene's germline CDR1 is SQVTM and CDR2 ANQGSEA. V lost 4 bases and J lost 0; bases outside the gene matches: 7. The CDR3 DNA reads TGCAGCGTTGCGGTAGGACTAGCGGGAAACTCCTACGAGCAGTACGTC. Translation gives CSVAVGLAGNSYEQYV.

The rearrangement joins TRBV7-9 to TRBJ1-1; tentatively, D is TRBD1 (6 bases). The V end lost 5 bases, the J end lost 4 bases, and 14 bases lay between the germline ends. Germline V gene lookup returns CDR1 SEHNR and CDR2 FQNEAQ (reference sequence). This CDR3 spans 14 amino acids. The CDR3 nucleotides are TGTGCCAGCAGCGGACGCACAGGGAGCACTGAAGCTTTCTTT. It codes for CASSGRTGSTEAFF. Combining the CDR3 with reference TRBV7-9 and TRBJ1-1 gives the whole variable domain DTGVSQNPRHKITKRGQNVTFRCDPISEHNRLYWYRQTLGQGPEFLTYFQNEAQLEKSRLLSDRFSAERPKGSFSTLEIQRTEQGDSAMYLCASSGRTGSTEAFFGQGTRLTVV.

This clonotype was picked up a small number of times. The genes are TRBV29-1 and TRBJ2-5; D is ambiguous. The DNA end lines up better with TRBJ2-1; the J call may be wrong. The CDR3 consists of 13 residues. Per the germline V gene, CDR1 is SQVTM and CDR2 is ANQGSEA. CDR3 sequence (DNA): TGCAGCGTTGTCGTGTCAGACTACAATGAGCAGTTCTTC. It specifies CSVVVSDYNEQFF.

The chain couples TRBV9 to TRBJ2-3, with unresolved D. The CDR3 sequence is 10 residues long. The germline gives CDR1 SGDLS, CDR2 YYNGEE. The germline V and J ends were trimmed by 10 bases and 9 bases, with 12 bases remaining between them. The CDR3 bases are TGTGCCTCCGGCGGTGCGACGCAGTATTTT. Its protein product is CASGGATQYF.

With regard to this clonotype: One end of the junction fails to match germline, which may point to a read error. The V and J genes are TRBV16 and TRBJ2-7; either TRBD1 or TRBD2 may supply D (5 bases each). CDR1 and CDR2 (germline): KGHSY, FQNENV. The CDR3 has 13 residues. The CDR3 spells CAGSQIGASGQYF. The CDR3 DNA reads TGTGCCGGCAGCCAAATAGGGGCAAGCGGGCAGTACTTC.

This chain joins TRBV5-1 and TRBJ2-1; TRBD2 aligns across 9 bases. Matching the DNA end better, TRBJ2-7 makes the J call doubtful. The germline CDR1 and CDR2 sequences are SGHRS and YFSETQ. There are 15 residues in the CDR3. The CDR3 spells CASSLALAGTYEQYF. Written as DNA, the CDR3 is TGCGCCAGCAGCTTGGCCCTAGCGGGGACCTACGAGCAGTACTTC.

This clonotype has only a few counts. The chain joins TRBV4-3 to TRBJ1-1; D is unresolved. The CDR3 has 14 residues. The V and J ends lost 7 bases and 0 bases respectively, with 12 bases between them. CDR1 is LGHNA and CDR2 is YSLEER in the germline V gene. In DNA, the CDR3 is TGCGCCAGCACGACGGACCGCCTGAACACTGAAGCTTTCTTT. This codes for CASTTDRLNTEAFF.